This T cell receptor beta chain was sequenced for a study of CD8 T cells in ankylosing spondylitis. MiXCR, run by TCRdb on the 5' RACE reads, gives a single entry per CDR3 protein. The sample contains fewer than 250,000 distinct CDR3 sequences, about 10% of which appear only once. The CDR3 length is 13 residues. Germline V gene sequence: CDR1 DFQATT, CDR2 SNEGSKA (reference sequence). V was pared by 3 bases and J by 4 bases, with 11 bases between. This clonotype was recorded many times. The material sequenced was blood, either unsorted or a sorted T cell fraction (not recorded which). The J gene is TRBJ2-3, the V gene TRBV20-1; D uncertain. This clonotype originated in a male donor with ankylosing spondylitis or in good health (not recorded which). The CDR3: CSARIGMADTQYF. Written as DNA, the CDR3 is TGCAGTGCTAGGATTGGGATGGCAGATACGCAGTATTTT.